This TCR beta chain was obtained from a study of PD-L1 blockade in urothelial cancer (dated by TCRdb to about 2017). With regard to the full study: All patients started therapy in about 2014 and received atezolizumab 1,200 mg intravenously every 3 weeks. About 85% of the 29 patients were males with bladder-origin urothelial cancer, and about 60% of the 29 reported a prior smoking history. Patients had an ECOG performance status of 0 or 1 and had received between 0 and 3 prior chemotherapy regimens. Blood samples were analyzed 3 weeks after the start of treatment (second dose) and 6 weeks after the start of treatment. A median of around 150,000 T cells and 83,000 or so unique TCRs was obtained from blood samples, and a median clonality of approximately 0.08 was observed. Somatic, immune and clinical correlates of response to PD-L1 blockade with atezolizumab in urothelial cancer were the focus of an exploratory multi-omic analysis. Pretreatment tumor samples and matched peripheral blood, collected serially before and after atezolizumab treatment, underwent TCR sequencing. Durable clinical benefit was defined as progression-free survival longer than 6 months, and TCR features were also tested against progression-free and overall survival. In the same patients who had TCR sequencing, pretreatment tumors also underwent whole exome sequencing and RNA sequencing. About 10 patients achieved durable clinical benefit and around 19 did not. Over 28 patients had pretreatment blood TCR-seq, some 24 had at least one posttreatment blood collection, and some 24 had tumor TCR-seq. Findings and caveats that apply to the study as a whole: Because the sample size was small (n ≈ 28) and many of the analyses were exploratory, the results are meant to be hypothesis-generating. Among patients with durable benefit, tumor-associated TCR clones showed greater expansion in peripheral blood 3 weeks after treatment started (n = 22, p = 0.022). A pretreatment peripheral blood TCR clonality below the median was linked to improved progression-free and overall survival.

Only one count was recorded for this clone. This clone's antigen is unknown. No qualities accompany the bases; no much larger clone lies one base away. A total of 29 patients with locally advanced or metastatic urothelial carcinoma, treated at Memorial Sloan Kettering on a trial protocol, made up the cohort. Peripheral blood mononuclear cells were collected pretreatment and during treatment, with between 1 and 8 total time points per patient. The Qiagen DNeasy Blood extraction kit was used to purify genomic DNA from total PBMCs and tumor samples. Collected pretreatment and during treatment, PBMCs were isolated and stored as previously described. The CDR3 contains 16 residues, cysteine and phenylalanine counted. The kept DNA is CDR3 alone, 48 bases in frame from the first base. Sequences MNHEY (CDR1) and SVGAGI (CDR2) are obtained from the germline V gene. Trimming at the junction amounts to 1 base on V and 1 base on J, and the germline ends lie 11 bases apart.

Each PCR received spiked-in synthetic TCR analog templates so that absolute template abundance could be estimated from read counts. The immunoSEQ assay used bias-controlled V and J gene primers to amplify TCRbeta CDR3 regions from genomic DNA. Sequencing of rearranged TCRbeta segments was done at approximately 20X coverage. The authors processed their data as follows. Sequencing errors were corrected by clustering, and CDR3s were annotated against IMGT so that V, D and J genes could be assigned. Out-of-frame and stop-codon sequences were excluded, and only productive TCRbeta rearrangements were used in downstream analyses. Clonality was calculated as one minus the Shannon entropy normalized by the log of the number of unique productive sequences. Clones differing between time points or between blood and tumor were identified using Fisher's exact test with Benjamini-Hochberg correction, with an adjusted p below 0.01 applied as the threshold. The source is immuneACCESS, and TCRdb retained only in-frame sequences with V and J called. Part of the clones is not carried over; for the studies checked, unresolved V genes explain less than half of this, and the remainder is unexplained. The V and J calls and clone size are taken from that table; D and trimming were inferred from the DNA. This sample comprises about 88,000 clones, approximately 90% of them detected only once. Of the sample, approximately 9% falls within the top ten clones.

Recombination joined TRBV6-5 with TRBJ2-4; TRBD2 could be the D gene, as 5 bases match. The clonotype was recovered from a man in his fifties or sixties with urothelial cancer. The sample was PBMCs, taken around atezolizumab (anti-PD-L1) treatment. The CDR3 reads as follows: CASSYFTRRAKNIQYF. The sequenced DNA is TGTGCCAGCAGTTACTTCACTAGGAGGGCCAAAAACATTCAGTACTTC.